The 11 T cell receptor beta chains given below trace back to one sample, sequenced in a study of cytomegalovirus exposure and HLA in healthy donors. The method was immunoSEQ multiplex PCR; TCRdb's version includes in-frame clones alone and lacks a portion of them. The sample records about 130,000 clones, 88% being singletons. Sequencing used PBMCs. Receptors originate from a man in his thirties or forties in good health and CMV-seronegative.

The rearrangement links TRBV5-1 to TRBJ2-7, with 7 bases lining up with TRBD1. V trimming: 4 bases; J trimming: 6 bases; junction bases outside the gene matches: 13. The CDR3 spans 15 residues. Germline V CDR1 and CDR2: SGHRS, YFSETQ. This CDR3 reads CASSLTSTGSGEQYF. The CDR3 DNA follows: TGCGCCAGCAGCCTCACGTCGACAGGGTCAGGCGAGCAGTACTTC. Variable domain in full (rest from reference TRBV5-1 and TRBJ2-7): KAGVTQTPRYLIKTRGQQVTLSCSPISGHRSVSWYQQTPGQGLQFLFEYFSETQRNKGNFPGRFSGRQFSNSRSEMNVSTLELGDSALYLCASSLTSTGSGEQYFGPGTRLTVT.

This rearrangement joins TRBV14 to TRBJ1-1, with a possible D match to TRBD1 (5 bases). The length of the CDR3 is 16 residues. Germline V gene data show CDR1 as SGHDN and CDR2 as FVKESK. Trimming cost V 7 bases and J 6 bases, with 24 bases left between them. The CDR3 loop reads CASKELPQGKVAEAFF. CDR3 coding DNA: TGTGCCAGCAAAGAACTACCTCAGGGTAAAGTAGCTGAAGCTTTCTTT.

The chain employs TRBV30 and TRBJ1-3, with a tentative D call TRBD1 (5 bases). The CDR3 is 17 amino acids. V was shortened by 3 bases and J by 0 bases, with 18 bases between the two germline ends. Per the germline V gene, CDR1 is GTSNPN and CDR2 is SVGIG (reference sequence). The CDR3 loop reads CAWSQARTPNSGNTIYF. For the CDR3, the DNA is TGTGCCTGGAGCCAGGCGAGGACACCGAACTCTGGAAACACCATATATTTT.

The chain combines TRBV7-2 with TRBJ2-1, with 8 positions matching TRBD1. Germline values: CDR1 SGHTA, CDR2 FQGNSA. The V gene end was trimmed by 3 bases and the J gene end by 8 bases; junction bases not matched to a gene: 9. The CDR3 is made up of 15 amino acids. CDR3: CASSFGRGHADEQFF. CDR3 DNA sequence: TGTGCCAGCAGCTTTGGCAGGGGGCATGCGGATGAGCAGTTCTTC.

The chain links TRBV29-1 to TRBJ2-7; TRBD2 agrees at 7 bases. The CDR3 is 8 residues long. Germline lookup yields CDR1 SQVTM and CDR2 ANQGSEA. The CDR3 sequence is CRGDEQYF. CDR3 DNA sequence: TGCCGGGGGGACGAGCAGTACTTC.

The V call is TRBV7-8, the J call TRBJ2-3; D unclear. Germline values: CDR1 SGHVS, CDR2 FQNEAQ. The CDR3 runs to 13 residues. With 2 bases removed from V and 6 bases from J, the gap between germline ends came to 9 bases. CDR3 DNA: TGTGCCAGCAGCTTACAGGCTTCGGATACGCAGTATTTT. Residues: CASSLQASDTQYF.

V usage is TRBV7-2 and J usage is TRBJ2-3; 7 bases align to TRBD2. V trimming: 5 bases; J trimming: 6 bases; junction bases outside the gene matches: 17. Germline CDR1 is SGHTA and CDR2 is FQGNSA. The CDR3 is made up of 17 amino acids. The CDR3 protein is CASSPQGAGVMSDTQYF. CDR3 sequence (DNA): TGTGCCAGCAGCCCCCAGGGCGCGGGAGTAATGTCGGATACGCAGTATTTT. Looking up the rest from reference TRBV7-2 and TRBJ2-3 gives the full variable domain: GAGVSQSPSNKVTEKGKDVELRCDPISGHTALYWYRQSLGQGLEFLIYFQGNSAPDKSGLPSDRFSAERTGGSVSTLTIQRTQQEDSAVYLCASSPQGAGVMSDTQYFGPGTRLTVL.

The CDR3 DNA reads TGTGCCTGGAGTGTACGGCGAACATTCAGGGGCACCGGGGAGCTGTTTTTT. Protein sequence: CAWSVRRTFRGTGELFF. V gene TRBV30 combines with J gene TRBJ2-2, with a tentative D call TRBD1 (6 bases). The CDR3 has 17 residues. The V end lost 0 bases, the J end lost 4 bases, and 18 bases lay between the germline ends. CDR1 and CDR2 from the germline V gene are GTSNPN and SVGIG (reference sequence).

The chain recombines TRBV6-1 with TRBJ2-7; D ambiguous. Trimming took 7 bases from V and 1 from J, leaving 8 bases between them. The length of the CDR3 is 12 residues. Germline V gene lookup returns CDR1 MNHNS and CDR2 SASEGT. CDR3: CASTLLSYEQYF. The DNA for the CDR3 is TGTGCCAGCACTCTCCTGTCCTACGAGCAGTACTTC.

The gene calls are TRBV5-1 and TRBJ2-1; TRBD2 matches at 7 bases. The CDR3 loop spans 17 amino acids. Germline V gene lookup returns CDR1 SGHRS and CDR2 YFSETQ. V trimming: 1 base; J trimming: 2 bases; junction bases outside the gene matches: 9. The CDR3 bases are TGCGCCAGCAGCTTGATGGAGGTGGGAGGGCCCTACAATGAGCAGTTCTTC. It is translated as CASSLMEVGGPYNEQFF.

V and J are TRBV7-2 and TRBJ2-1; 9 nucleotides line up with TRBD1. Germline V gives CDR1 SGHTA, CDR2 FQGNSA. The CDR3 runs 15 residues. The ends lost 2 bases at V and 4 bases at J; junction bases unmatched: 3. The CDR3 sequence: CASSLLGQGYNEQFF. CDR3 DNA: TGTGCCAGCAGCTTACTAGGACAGGGGTACAATGAGCAGTTCTTC.